This T cell receptor beta chain emerged from a study of T cell changes during pregnancy in multiple sclerosis. TCRdb's table, derived via immunoSEQ multiplex PCR, lists solely in-frame clones and lacks some. There are over 45,000 clones in the sample; 80% to 95% occur only once, and approximately 2.2% lies in the top ten. J gave up 4 bases and V 0 bases, and 7 bases lay outside the gene matches. The length of the CDR3 is 16 residues. Germline CDR1 SGHRS, CDR2 YFSETQ. The sequenced sample was peripheral blood, obtained in the third trimester of pregnancy. The source is a female donor with multiple sclerosis, enrolled in a pregnancy study. This chain connects TRBV5-1 to TRBJ1-3, with 7 nucleotides matching TRBD1. As DNA, the CDR3 is TGCGCCAGCAGCTTGGAGAAGGGGGCGGGGGGAAACACCATATATTTT. Translated: CASSLEKGAGGNTIYF. Full variable domain (remainder filled in from reference TRBV5-1 and TRBJ1-3): KAGVTQTPRYLIKTRGQQVTLSCSPISGHRSVSWYQQTPGQGLQFLFEYFSETQRNKGNFPGRFSGRQFSNSRSEMNVSTLELGDSALYLCASSLEKGAGGNTIYFGEGSWLTVV.